The 8 T cell receptor beta chains below come from one sample, sequenced in a study of T-cell reconstitution after alpha-beta-depleted transplantation in children. Unique molecular identifiers were built into the TCRbeta library. TCRdb called the PCR reads again in MiXCR, with one record for every CDR3 protein. The sample records 200,000 to 250,000 distinct CDR3 sequences, about 7% being singletons. Specimen: PBMCs, collected before TCRalphabeta/CD19-depleted stem cell transplant. The origin of the receptors is a boy younger than 10 with acute lymphoblastic leukemia, due to receive a stem cell transplant.

Ten or more counts support this clonotype. The chain uses TRBV7-9 and TRBJ2-5; 11 nucleotides align to TRBD1. CDR1 is SEHNR and CDR2 is FQNEAQ in the germline V gene (reference sequence). J lost 4 bases, V lost 6 bases, and 10 bases had no gene match. The CDR3 extends over 16 amino acids. Here the CDR3 DNA reads TGTGCCAGCAGGGCCGGGACAGGGGGATCTGTAGAGACCCAGTACTTC. This encodes CASRAGTGGSVETQYF.

This clonotype showed up many times. V usage is TRBV29-1 and J usage is TRBJ2-2, with 12 bases aligning to TRBD1. Trimming removed 3 bases from V and 5 bases from J; junction bases left unmatched: 10. CDR1 and CDR2 (germline): SQVTM, ANQGSEA. This CDR3 has 17 residues. CDR3 amino acids: CSVEGTGGGLMTGELFF. The CDR3 DNA is TGCAGCGTTGAGGGGACAGGGGGCGGTTTAATGACCGGGGAGCTGTTTTTT.

This clonotype came up many times. The J gene is TRBJ2-1, the V gene TRBV10-3; a possible D gene is TRBD2 (5 bases). V lost 1 base and J lost 9, with 10 bases in between. The CDR3 sequence is 13 residues long. The germline CDR1 and CDR2 sequences are ENHRY and SYGVKD. The CDR3 DNA sequence: TGTGCCATCAGTGAGTGGACTTCGGGTGAGCAGTTCTTC. It translates to CAISEWTSGEQFF.

Of note for this clonotype: A read error may be the cause here, since a much bigger clone is one base away. The genes are TRBV7-8 and TRBJ2-2; D not certain. The germline gives CDR1 SGHVS, CDR2 FQNEAQ. The CDR3 contains 12 residues. Trimming left V 5 bases short and J 3 bases short, with 4 bases between. The CDR3 here is CASSMDTGELFF. In nucleotides, the CDR3 is TGTGCCAGCAGCATGGACACCGGGGAGCTGTTTTTT.

The J gene is TRBJ2-1, the V gene TRBV20-1; D is possibly TRBD2 (6 bases). Germline V gives CDR1 DFQATT, CDR2 SNEGSKA (reference sequence). The CDR3 loop spans 15 amino acids. Trimming pared 1 base from V and 8 bases from J, leaving 18 bases between. DNA of the CDR3: TGCAGTGCTAGAGTTTTAAGCGGACTACTACATGAGCAGTTCTTC. Translation: CSARVLSGLLHEQFF.

This clonotype appeared a few times. The chain carries TRBV20-1 and TRBJ2-1; 9 bases map to TRBD2. The length of the CDR3 is 14 residues. Germline loops: CDR1 DFQATT, CDR2 SNEGSKA (reference sequence). V trimming: 3 bases; J trimming: 7 bases; junction bases outside the gene matches: 7. CDR3 sequence (DNA): TGCAGTGCTAGCGCGACTAGCGGATATAATGAGCAGTTCTTC. Protein: CSASATSGYNEQFF.

The sample holds many counts of this clonotype. The chain employs TRBV2 and TRBJ2-1, with D unclear. V lost 10 bases, J lost 7 bases, and 8 bases lay in between. The CDR3 sequence is 10 residues long. Germline lookup yields CDR1 SNHLY and CDR2 FYNNEI. The CDR3 reads CATQANEQFF. CDR3 nucleotides: TGTGCCACCCAAGCAAATGAGCAGTTCTTC.

This clonotype has a count of ten or more. J is TRBJ2-5 and V is TRBV28, with TRBD2 identical over 7 bases. The length of the CDR3 is 15 residues. Germline CDR1 MDHEN, CDR2 SYDVKM. The V segment lost 3 bases and the J segment 4 bases; nucleotides outside the gene matches: 8. The CDR3 protein is CASSLVGGLRETQYF. For the CDR3, the DNA is TGTGCCAGCAGTTTGGTGGGAGGGCTTAGAGAGACCCAGTACTTC.